The next 28 T cell receptor beta chains were all read from a single sample in a study of blood T cell repertoires in COVID-19. Assay used: immunoSEQ multiplex PCR; TCRdb lists only in-frame clones, some missing. The sample lists about 91,000 clones; about 88% were seen once. Sequencing input: peripheral blood. These receptors came from a woman of 80 years or more with active COVID-19.

The genes are TRBV20-1 and TRBJ1-1; D unclear. Germline V gene lookup returns CDR1 DFQATT and CDR2 SNEGSKA (reference sequence). CDR3 length: 11 residues. The ends were cut back, 5 bases at V and 5 bases at J, with 9 bases in the middle. In DNA form, the CDR3 reads TGCAGTGCTGAGGTCGGGACTGAAGCTTTCTTT. It codes for CSAEVGTEAFF.

J is TRBJ2-1 and V is TRBV18, with TRBD2 identical over 15 bases. The germline V gene encodes CDR1 KGHSH and CDR2 LQKENI. This CDR3 region has 19 residues. V lost 1 base and J lost 7; bases outside the gene matches: 11. The CDR3: CASSPRPGGTSGRWNEQFF. As DNA, the CDR3 is TGTGCCAGCTCACCACGGCCAGGGGGGACTAGCGGGAGGTGGAATGAGCAGTTCTTC.

This sequence joins TRBV28 and TRBJ2-1, with 8 bases that match TRBD1. Germline trimming cut 4 bases from V and 7 bases from J; bases unmatched to any gene: 3. This CDR3 comprises 13 residues. Germline values: CDR1 MDHEN, CDR2 SYDVKM. The DNA of the CDR3 is TGTGCCAGCAGTTGGTGGACAGGGAATGAGCAGTTCTTC. Translated: CASSWWTGNEQFF.

This chain uses TRBV4-3 with TRBJ2-6; 7 bases align to TRBD2. The V and J ends lost 0 bases and 4 bases, in that order; junction bases with no gene match: 6. Germline loops: CDR1 LGHNA, CDR2 YSLEER. The CDR3 sequence is 17 residues long. CDR3 in amino acids: CASSQDRAGVGANVLTF. CDR3 DNA sequence: TGCGCCAGCAGCCAAGATCGTGCGGGGGTCGGGGCCAACGTCCTGACTTTC.

The genes are TRBV23-1 and TRBJ2-7, with D tentatively TRBD1 (5 bases). TRBV23-1 is designated an ORF whose function remains uncertain. The CDR3 loop spans 15 amino acids. V gave up 0 bases and J gave up 2 bases, with 11 bases separating them. The CDR3 spells CASSQSGRAPYEQYF. The CDR3 DNA sequence: TGCGCCAGCAGTCAATCGGGCAGGGCTCCCTACGAGCAGTACTTC.

This chain connects TRBV24-1 to TRBJ2-3, with D perhaps TRBD2 (5 bases). The CDR3 contains 17 residues. V was clipped by 3 bases and J by 1 base, with 16 bases between them. The germline gives CDR1 KGHDR, CDR2 SFDVKD. The CDR3 loop reads CATSDRQDTRGTDTQYF. CDR3 DNA: TGTGCCACCAGTGATCGCCAGGATACGAGGGGCACAGATACGCAGTATTTT.

The chain has TRBV7-8 and TRBJ2-1; 7 bases align to TRBD1. Germline V CDR1 and CDR2: SGHVS, FQNEAQ. CDR3 length: 14 residues. Unmatched junction bases numbered 9, after V lost 5 bases and J lost 8 bases. CDR3 protein: CASSRSDRADEQFF. The CDR3 coding sequence is TGTGCCAGCAGCCGATCTGACAGGGCAGATGAGCAGTTCTTC.

This clone was detected only once. The gene calls are TRBV5-1 and TRBJ2-1, with 7 bases fitting TRBD1. CDR1 and CDR2 from the germline V gene are SGHRS and YFSETQ. The CDR3 runs to 15 residues. The V segment lost 1 base and the J segment 3 bases; nucleotides outside the gene matches: 4. CDR3 residues: CASSLSGQFYNEQFF. The CDR3 region has the DNA TGCGCCAGCAGCTTGTCGGGACAGTTCTACAATGAGCAGTTCTTC.

The CDR3 protein is CASSPGTATYGYTF. The CDR3 nucleotides read TGTGCCAGCAGTCCCGGGACAGCTACTTATGGCTACACCTTC. The chain couples TRBV6-2 or TRBV6-3 to TRBJ1-2, with 7 bases lining up with TRBD1. The CDR3 is 14 amino acids. Germline CDR1 reads MNHEY; CDR2 reads SVGEGT. J was trimmed by 5 bases and V by 5 bases; bases with no gene match: 8.

The chain couples TRBV3-1 (or the pseudogene TRBV3-2) to TRBJ2-5; 7 bases are a match to TRBD2. In germline, CDR1 is LGHDT, CDR2 YNNKEL (reference sequence). The CDR3 runs to 11 residues. J lost 14 bases, V lost 4 bases, and 7 bases had no gene match. The CDR3 DNA reads TGTGCCAGCAGCCCGGGGGACTATTACTACTTC. This encodes CASSPGDYYYF.

This sequence joins TRBV7-2 and TRBJ1-1; possibly TRBD1 for D (5 bases). V lost 4 bases, J lost 0 bases, and 12 bases lay in between. Germline CDR1 reads SGHTA; CDR2 reads FQGNSA. This CDR3 is 15 amino acids long. DNA for the CDR3: TGTGCCAGCAGCTCCCTAGGGGTCATGAACACTGAAGCTTTCTTT. This sequence encodes CASSSLGVMNTEAFF. Supplemented by reference TRBV7-2 and TRBJ1-1, the full variable domain reads GAGVSQSPSNKVTEKGKDVELRCDPISGHTALYWYRQSLGQGLEFLIYFQGNSAPDKSGLPSDRFSAERTGGSVSTLTIQRTQQEDSAVYLCASSSLGVMNTEAFFGQGTRLTVV.

This chain connects TRBV7-2 to TRBJ2-3; TRBD1 might be the D (5 bases). The CDR3 contains 11 residues. V shed 4 bases and J shed 7 bases, with 6 bases lying between them. Germline assignment: CDR1 SGHTA and CDR2 FQGNSA. CDR3 DNA sequence: TGTGCCAGCAGCTCGGACAATACGCAGTATTTT. Its translation is CASSSDNTQYF.

The gene calls are TRBV7-2 and TRBJ1-6; possibly TRBD1 for D (6 bases). This CDR3 region has 14 residues. The V gene lost 4 bases and the J gene lost 7 bases, with 11 bases spanning the gap. Germline V CDR1 and CDR2: SGHTA, FQGNSA. The CDR3 DNA is TGTGCCAGCAGCTCGGGGACACAAAATTCACCCCTCCACTTT. Encoded protein: CASSSGTQNSPLHF.

This rearrangement joins TRBV7-2 to TRBJ2-1; D unresolved. CDR3 length: 12 residues. Trimming took off 5 bases at V and 3 bases at J, with 5 bases between the two ends. In germline, CDR1 is SGHTA, CDR2 FQGNSA. The CDR3 DNA is TGTGCCAGCAGCCACAACTACAATGAGCAGTTCTTC. Amino acid sequence: CASSHNYNEQFF.

In this sample, this clone turned up a few times. The genes are TRBV11-2 and TRBJ1-2; unclear D gene. CDR1 is SGHAT, CDR2 FQNNGV, per germline. The CDR3 runs 13 residues. V lost 3 bases and J lost 2, with 7 bases in between. The CDR3 loop is CASSFVRNYGYTF. The CDR3 bases are TGTGCCAGCAGCTTTGTACGGAACTATGGCTACACCTTC.

The V call is TRBV6-1, the J call TRBJ2-7, with a tentative D call TRBD2 (6 bases). Trimming took off 2 bases at V and 3 bases at J, with 14 bases between the two ends. Looked up from germline, CDR1 is MNHNS and CDR2 is SASEGT. The CDR3 is 15 amino acids. The CDR3 spells CASSEPGLTLYEQYF. The DNA for the CDR3 is TGTGCCAGCAGTGAACCGGGACTTACCCTCTACGAGCAGTACTTC.

CDR3 amino acids: CASSPGGTGGTGELFF. The CDR3 region has the DNA TGTGCCAGCAGTCCGGGGGGGACAGGGGGCACCGGGGAGCTGTTTTTT. The chain has TRBV13 and TRBJ2-2, with TRBD1 identical over 11 bases. Germline assignment: CDR1 PRHDT and CDR2 FYEKMQ (reference sequence). The CDR3 is 16 residues long. The trim removed 6 bases at V and 4 bases at J, leaving 7 bases unmatched.

This chain uses TRBV28 with TRBJ2-1; D unresolved. This CDR3 contains 15 residues. Germline-derived CDR1 and CDR2 are MDHEN and SYDVKM. V lost 2 bases and J 6 bases, leaving 14 bases between the germline ends. This CDR3 is CASSLGQARSNEQFF. The CDR3 DNA is TGTGCCAGCAGTTTAGGGCAGGCCCGCTCCAATGAGCAGTTCTTC.

The chain has TRBV10-3 and TRBJ2-5; 13 bases match TRBD2. CDR1 is ENHRY and CDR2 is SYGVKD in the germline V gene. V trimming: 2 bases; J trimming: 5 bases; junction bases outside the gene matches: 5. The CDR3 extends over 16 amino acids. The CDR3 protein is CAISERLAGGAETQYF. DNA of the CDR3: TGTGCCATCAGTGAGCGACTAGCGGGAGGTGCCGAGACCCAGTACTTC.

J is TRBJ2-2 and V is TRBV30; D gene uncertain. The CDR3 sequence is 16 residues long. CDR1 GTSNPN and CDR2 SVGIG come from the germline V gene (reference sequence). V lost 0 bases to trimming and J lost 6 bases, with 17 bases between them. DNA of the CDR3: TGTGCCTGGAGTGTACTGATCGGAGAGGCCGCCGGGGAGCTGTTTTTT. This encodes CAWSVLIGEAAGELFF.

The table lists this clone with a count of one. The CDR3 coding sequence is TGCACCGCTAGTACCAGTCGTCAGGGCTATGGCTACACCTTC. Amino acid sequence: CTASTSRQGYGYTF. The genes are TRBV20-1 and TRBJ1-2; a possible D gene is TRBD1 (5 bases). Germline loops: CDR1 DFQATT, CDR2 SNEGSKA (reference sequence). This CDR3 comprises 14 residues.

This clone was seen just once. The chain is built from TRBV5-4 and TRBJ1-2, with D perhaps matching TRBD1 (6 bases). Trimming pared 4 bases from V and 7 bases from J, leaving 20 bases between. The CDR3 spans 15 residues. Germline-derived CDR1 and CDR2 are SGHNT and YYREEE (reference sequence). The CDR3 protein is CASSPLSQTGGGYTF. CDR3 bases: TGTGCCAGCAGCCCACTTTCCCAGACAGGCGGTGGCTACACCTTC.

The chain carries TRBV28 and TRBJ1-1; D possibly corresponds to TRBD1 (5 bases). The length of the CDR3 is 14 residues. CDR1 is MDHEN, CDR2 SYDVKM, per germline. Trimming took off 8 bases at V and 6 bases at J, with 19 bases between the two ends. CDR3 protein: CASWGREYWAEAFF. In DNA, the CDR3 is TGTGCCAGCTGGGGCAGGGAATATTGGGCTGAAGCTTTCTTT.

The gene calls are TRBV2 and TRBJ1-3, with D perhaps matching TRBD1 (5 bases). The V gene lost 4 bases and the J gene lost 0 bases, with 7 bases spanning the gap. The CDR3 totals 14 residues. Germline lookup yields CDR1 SNHLY and CDR2 FYNNEI. This CDR3 is CASSGRVSGNTIYF. The CDR3 DNA reads TGTGCCAGCAGTGGCAGGGTCTCTGGAAACACCATATATTTT.

The J gene is TRBJ1-3, the V gene TRBV28, with D perhaps matching TRBD1 (6 bases). The V gene's germline CDR1 is MDHEN and CDR2 SYDVKM. V was clipped by 5 bases and J by 4 bases, with 15 bases between them. The CDR3 extends over 15 amino acids. The CDR3 bases are TGTGCCAGCAGTCCCTCAGGGGAGTGGGGAAACACCATATATTTT. Amino acids: CASSPSGEWGNTIYF.

This chain joins TRBV9 and TRBJ1-2, with 10 bases that match TRBD1. Germline V lookup: CDR1 SGDLS, CDR2 YYNGEE. This CDR3 contains 15 residues. With V trimmed by 0 bases and J by 4 bases, 3 bases remained unmatched. The CDR3 DNA reads TGTGCCAGCAGCGTAGAGGGACAGGGGTTCTATGGCTACACCTTC. This gives the protein CASSVEGQGFYGYTF.

The chain combines TRBV15 with TRBJ1-6; 11 bases fit TRBD1. The J segment lost 7 bases and the V segment lost 3 bases, leaving 5 bases of the junction unmatched. Germline V gives CDR1 LNHNV, CDR2 YYDKDF (reference sequence). The CDR3 consists of 16 residues. The CDR3 DNA reads as TGTGCCACCAGCAGGGGACAGGGGGTCGCAAATTCACCCCTCCACTTT. It specifies CATSRGQGVANSPLHF.

This chain uses TRBV11-1 with TRBJ2-3; the D gene is possibly TRBD2 (5 bases). This CDR3 is built from 15 residues. Germline V gene lookup returns CDR1 SGHAT and CDR2 FQDESV (reference sequence). The V and J ends lost 4 bases and 0 bases respectively, with 11 bases between them. The CDR3 DNA reads TGTGCCAGCAGCTCAAGCGGTGCTAGCACAGATACGCAGTATTTT. Protein sequence: CASSSSGASTDTQYF.